Following are 5 T cell receptor beta chains from one sample sequenced in a study of blood T cell repertoires in COVID-19. Assay: immunoSEQ multiplex PCR; the TCRdb copy retains only in-frame clones and omits some. The table records some 250,000 clones, about nine tenths of them present only once. The material sequenced was peripheral blood. Every receptor here comes from a man aged 25 to 40 who had recovered from COVID-19.

The chain links TRBV6-5 to TRBJ1-1; TRBD1 matches at 8 bases. The V segment lost 7 bases and the J segment 5 bases; nucleotides outside the gene matches: 12. From germline, CDR1 is MNHEY and CDR2 SVGAGI. The CDR3 runs 15 residues. This CDR3 is CASTSRQGRMTEAFF. The DNA of the CDR3 is TGTGCCAGCACGTCACGACAGGGGAGAATGACTGAAGCTTTCTTT.

The V gene is TRBV18, the J gene TRBJ2-3; D possibly corresponds to TRBD1 (6 bases). Germline V gene sequence: CDR1 KGHSH, CDR2 LQKENI. The V gene lost 4 bases and the J gene lost 6 bases, with 8 bases spanning the gap. This CDR3 contains 12 residues. In DNA, the CDR3 is TGTGCCAGCTCACTGCAGGGGGATACGCAGTATTTT. Encoded protein: CASSLQGDTQYF.

CDR3 residues: CASLGQGSYNEQFF. CDR3 nucleotide sequence: TGTGCCTCCCTGGGACAGGGTTCCTACAATGAGCAGTTCTTC. The chain recombines TRBV10-3 with TRBJ2-1, with TRBD1 matching 9 bases. J gave up 1 base and V 11 bases, and 6 bases lay outside the gene matches. Germline loops: CDR1 ENHRY, CDR2 SYGVKD. The CDR3 has 14 residues.

V gene TRBV19 combines with J gene TRBJ2-1; 9 bases align to TRBD1. This CDR3 is 17 amino acids long. Per germline, CDR1 LNHDA and CDR2 SQIVND (reference sequence). With 6 bases clipped from V and 1 base from J, the junction kept 10 bases outside the gene matches. The CDR3 spells CASRRQGGQRSYNEQFF. Written as DNA, the CDR3 is TGTGCCAGTAGGAGACAGGGGGGACAACGGTCCTACAATGAGCAGTTCTTC. The variable domain in full, completed from reference TRBV19 and TRBJ2-1, reads DGGITQSPKYLFRKEGQNVTLSCEQNLNHDAMYWYRQDPGQGLRLIYYSQIVNDFQKGDIAEGYSVSREKKESFPLTVTSAQKNPTAFYLCASRRQGGQRSYNEQFFGPGTRLTVL.

As regards this clone: The same CDR3 can be traced to other DNA sequences in this sample. The DNA for the CDR3 is TGTGCCAGTAGTACGGGGACAGGTGATGAAAAACTGTTTTTT. It encodes CASSTGTGDEKLFF. The V and J genes are TRBV19 and TRBJ1-4; TRBD1 agrees at 8 bases. The CDR3 is 14 amino acids. Germline values: CDR1 LNHDA, CDR2 SQIVND (reference sequence). Germline trimming cut 4 bases from V and 6 bases from J; bases unmatched to any gene: 4.